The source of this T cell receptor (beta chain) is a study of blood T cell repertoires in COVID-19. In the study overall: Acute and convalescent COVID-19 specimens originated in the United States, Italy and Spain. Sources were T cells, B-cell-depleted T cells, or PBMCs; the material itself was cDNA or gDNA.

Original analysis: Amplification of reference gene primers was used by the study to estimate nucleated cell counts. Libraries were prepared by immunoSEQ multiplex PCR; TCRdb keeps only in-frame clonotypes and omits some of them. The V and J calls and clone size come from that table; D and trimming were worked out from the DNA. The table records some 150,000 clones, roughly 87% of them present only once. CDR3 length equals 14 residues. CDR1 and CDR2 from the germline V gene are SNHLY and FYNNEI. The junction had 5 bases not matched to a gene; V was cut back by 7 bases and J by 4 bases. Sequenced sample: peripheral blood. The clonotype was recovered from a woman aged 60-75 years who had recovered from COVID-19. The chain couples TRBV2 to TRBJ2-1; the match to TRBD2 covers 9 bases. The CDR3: CASKVAGVYNEQFF. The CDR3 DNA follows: TGTGCCAGCAAGGTAGCGGGGGTTTACAATGAGCAGTTCTTC.